These T cell receptor beta chains were read from a single sample in a study of cytomegalovirus exposure and HLA in healthy donors. Produced via immunoSEQ multiplex PCR; TCRdb's table is partial and in-frame only. This table holds under 200,000 clones, 86% found once. Material: PBMCs. The receptors come from a woman aged 18-29 years in good health and CMV-seronegative. Both conserved end residues are part of each CDR3. A D gene is named only where the DNA matches it firmly. Part of the rows lack a size; the others show once, few, many or a class for expanded clones.

V	size	J	D	CDR3	DNA
TRBV5-1	-	TRBJ2-6	-	CASKQGTGANVLTF	TGCGCCAGCAAGCAGGGCACAGGGGCCAACGTCCTGACTTTC
TRBV7-9	-	TRBJ1-2	-	CASSSLAIKYGYTF	TGTGCCAGCAGCTCACTCGCTATTAAGTATGGCTACACCTTC
TRBV7-2	-	TRBJ2-1	-	CASSLRGRMIGEQFF	TGTGCCAGCAGCTTAAGAGGGAGAATGATCGGTGAGCAGTTCTTC
TRBV7-9	-	TRBJ2-3	-	CASSLDLTVGDTQYF	TGTGCCAGCAGCTTAGATCTCACAGTCGGAGATACGCAGTATTTT
TRBV11-3	-	TRBJ1-1	-	CASSLHGTEAFF	TGTGCCAGCAGCTTGCACGGGACTGAAGCTTTCTTT
TRBV14	few	TRBJ1-2	-	CASSQGLRGLNGYTF	TGTGCCAGCAGCCAAGGTTTAAGGGGCCTTAATGGCTACACCTTC
TRBV7-2	once	TRBJ1-3	-	CASSPTPGQIGNTIYF	TGTGCCAGCAGCCCGACTCCGGGACAAATCGGAAACACCATATATTTT
TRBV19	-	TRBJ2-7	TRBD2	CASSMGTSGSGEGEGEQYF	TGTGCCAGTAGTATGGGGACTAGCGGGAGCGGTGAGGGTGAGGGCGAGCAGTACTTC
TRBV5-4	-	TRBJ2-5	TRBD2	CASSLNSGRAGETQYF	TGTGCCAGCAGCTTGAACAGCGGGAGGGCCGGGGAGACCCAGTACTTC
TRBV7-2	once	TRBJ2-3	-	CASSPGGFYTDTQYF	TGTGCCAGCAGCCCTGGCGGCTTCTACACAGATACGCAGTATTTT
TRBV13	-	TRBJ2-7	-	CASSVGPAAGYEQYF	TGTGCCAGCAGCGTCGGACCCGCTGCGGGATACGAGCAGTACTTC
TRBV5-1	-	TRBJ1-4	-	CASTGGGSRGEKLFF	TGCGCCAGCACCGGCGGGGGCTCCAGAGGAGAAAAACTGTTTTTT
TRBV5-1	-	TRBJ1-1	TRBD1	CASAEGALNTEAFF	TGCGCCAGCGCAGAGGGGGCTTTGAACACTGAAGCTTTCTTT
TRBV9	-	TRBJ1-3	-	CASSVHREITSGNTIYF	TGTGCCAGCAGCGTTCACAGGGAAATCACTTCTGGAAACACCATATATTTT
TRBV7-9	-	TRBJ1-4	-	CASSLGGGFNEKLFF	TGTGCCAGCAGCTTGGGTGGGGGCTTCAATGAAAAACTGTTTTTT